This T cell receptor beta chain emerged from a study of molecular identifiers for immune sequencing clone quantification. Looking at the study overall: Replicate experiments took RNA from around 18,000 or 91,000 naive CD8 cells, divided it five ways and sequenced four.

This clonotype was observed many times. The CDR3 spans 14 residues. CDR1 and CDR2 from the germline V gene are LGHNA and YSLEER. Trimming took off 1 base at V and 7 bases at J, with 14 bases between the two ends. TCRdb itself ran the PCR reads through MiXCR, one entry per CDR3 protein. The sample includes about 40,000 distinct CDR3 sequences, more than 20% of them seen just once. Sorting selected naive CD8 T cells with a CD8+CD4-CCR7+CD45RA+ phenotype. The sequenced sample was naive CD8+ T cells from blood, with Jurkat cell RNA spiked in. Subset defined: FACS-sorted CD8+CD4-CCR7+CD45RA+ naive T cells. This sequence was found in a human donor in good health. Some libraries in this study had Jurkat cell RNA spiked in. V gene TRBV4-3 combines with J gene TRBJ2-7; D possibly uses TRBD1 or TRBD2 (6 bases each). The CDR3: CASSQAVTGREQYF. CDR3 sequence (DNA): TGCGCCAGCAGCCAAGCCGTCACAGGGAGGGAGCAGTACTTC.